These 23 T cell receptor beta chains originate from one sample sequenced in a study of T cell responses to AZD1222 COVID-19 vaccine (dated by TCRdb to about 2021). The intended sense of this specimen's time point label: baseline before first vaccination. The library was prepared using the immunoSEQ multiplex PCR assay. Not all clones reach the TCRdb copy of this immuneACCESS table, which keeps in-frame sequences only. Checked studies attribute under half of the gap to unresolved V genes and leave the rest unexplained. The table for this sample lists about 130,000 clones; 93% of them were counted only once. The top ten clones comprise 0.9% to 0.95% of the sample. Specimen: peripheral blood, collected on day 0 of AZD1222 vaccination. Every receptor here comes from an adult in good health.

J is TRBJ1-3 and V is TRBV6-5; D not certain. CDR3 length equals 14 residues. V was clipped by 6 bases and J by 0 bases, with 9 bases between them. Germline loops: CDR1 MNHEY, CDR2 SVGAGI. The CDR3 is CASRGAYSGNTIYF. Here the CDR3 DNA reads TGTGCCAGCAGAGGAGCATACTCTGGAAACACCATATATTTT.

The V gene is TRBV18, the J gene TRBJ1-3, with a tentative D call TRBD1 (6 bases). V was trimmed by 3 bases and J by 0 bases, leaving 15 bases between them. The germline CDR1 and CDR2 sequences are KGHSH and LQKENI. The CDR3 covers 17 residues. CDR3 sequence (DNA): TGTGCCAGCTCACCCTCTCGACAGGAATACTCTGGAAACACCATATATTTT. Amino acids: CASSPSRQEYSGNTIYF.

The genes are TRBV4-2 and TRBJ1-2; D gene uncertain. This CDR3 has 15 residues. Trimming pared 0 bases from V and 2 bases from J, leaving 10 bases between. Germline loops: CDR1 LGHNA, CDR2 YNFKEQ. CDR3 amino acids: CASSQDRGRNYGYTF. DNA for the CDR3: TGTGCCAGCAGCCAAGATCGTGGCAGGAACTATGGCTACACCTTC.

The V gene is TRBV6-1, the J gene TRBJ1-2; 8 bases are a match to TRBD1. V was clipped by 3 bases and J by 4 bases; unmatched bases: 10. CDR1 and CDR2 (germline): MNHNS, SASEGT. The CDR3 totals 16 residues. CDR3 nucleotide sequence: TGTGCCAGCAGTGAGGTGGCCAGGGGGCGCCCCTATGGCTACACCTTC. Its translation: CASSEVARGRPYGYTF.

V usage is TRBV6-5 and J usage is TRBJ1-2; no definite D call. The CDR3 consists of 14 residues. V was cut by 2 bases and J by 3 bases, with 10 bases left in between. CDR1 is MNHEY, CDR2 SVGAGI, per germline. The CDR3 loop is CASSYNRDYYGYTF. In DNA, the CDR3 is TGTGCCAGCAGTTACAATCGGGATTACTATGGCTACACCTTC.

The CDR3 DNA sequence: TGTGCCACCAGTGAGGGACAGGGCGCGGGTTTGGGCTTTCGACCATACAATGAGCAGTTCTTC. This codes for CATSEGQGAGLGFRPYNEQFF. This rearrangement joins TRBV24-1 to TRBJ2-1; 9 bases are a match to TRBD1. Germline V gene sequence: CDR1 KGHDR, CDR2 SFDVKD. CDR3 length: 21 amino acids. V shed 4 bases and J 4 bases; nucleotides not matched to a gene: 22.

The chain recombines TRBV5-6 with TRBJ1-1; D gene uncertain. Per the germline V gene, CDR1 is SGHDT and CDR2 is YYEEEE. V was shortened by 4 bases and J by 4 bases, with 20 bases between the two germline ends. This CDR3 has 16 residues. The CDR3: CASSRGYGVLGTEAFF. For the CDR3, the DNA is TGTGCCAGCAGCCGTGGGTATGGGGTTTTGGGCACTGAAGCTTTCTTT. The full variable domain, in which reference TRBV5-6 and TRBJ1-1 provide the parts outside the CDR3, is DAGVTQSPTHLIKTRGQQVTLRCSPKSGHDTVSWYQQALGQGPQFIFQYYEEEERQRGNFPDRFSGHQFPNYSSELNVNALLLGDSALYLCASSRGYGVLGTEAFFGQGTRLTVV.

V and J are TRBV18 and TRBJ2-7, with D possibly TRBD2 on 5 matching bases. This CDR3 is 15 amino acids long. Germline CDR1 and CDR2: KGHSH and LQKENI. V lost 2 bases and J 4 bases, leaving 15 bases between the germline ends. The CDR3 spells CASSPGRSAGYEQYF. The CDR3 DNA is TGTGCCAGCTCACCAGGACGGTCCGCGGGTTACGAGCAGTACTTC.

The J gene is TRBJ1-1, the V gene TRBV3-1 (or the pseudogene TRBV3-2); 7 positions match TRBD1. V lost 4 bases, J lost 4 bases, and 6 bases stayed unmatched. The CDR3 is 14 amino acids. CDR1 is LGHDT and CDR2 is YNNKEL in the germline V gene (reference sequence). The DNA of the CDR3 is TGTGCCAGCAGCCCCCCAGGGGGGGGCACTGAAGCTTTCTTT. Translating it yields CASSPPGGGTEAFF.

The chain uses TRBV5-1 and TRBJ2-4; 8 nucleotides line up with TRBD1. Germline lookup yields CDR1 SGHRS and CDR2 YFSETQ. The CDR3 is 14 amino acids. The V gene end was trimmed by 2 bases and the J gene end by 5 bases; junction bases not matched to a gene: 3. The CDR3 sequence: CASSFRGRENIQYF. CDR3 nucleotide sequence: TGCGCCAGCAGCTTCAGGGGGCGTGAAAACATTCAGTACTTC.

This chain connects TRBV15 to TRBJ1-1; unclear D gene. Per the germline V gene, CDR1 is LNHNV and CDR2 is YYDKDF (reference sequence). Trimming took 1 base from V and 3 from J, leaving 9 bases between them. The CDR3 spans 14 residues. This chain's CDR3 is CATSRVNGDTEAFF. DNA of the CDR3: TGTGCCACCAGCAGAGTCAACGGGGACACTGAAGCTTTCTTT.

The chain joins TRBV4-2 to TRBJ2-7, with 7 bases that match TRBD2. CDR3 length equals 15 residues. Trimming removed 4 bases from V and 4 bases from J; junction bases left unmatched: 10. Germline CDR1 is LGHNA and CDR2 is YNFKEQ. DNA of the CDR3: TGTGCCAGCAGCCTCCTAGGGGAGGGTACATACGAGCAGTACTTC. Amino acids: CASSLLGEGTYEQYF.

The chain employs TRBV19 and TRBJ1-1; D is perhaps TRBD1 (6 bases). Germline CDR1 reads LNHDA; CDR2 reads SQIVND (reference sequence). This CDR3 spans 18 amino acids. V lost 3 bases to trimming and J lost 0 bases, with 20 bases between them. Written as DNA, the CDR3 is TGTGCCAGTAGTATTCCGCTGGTGGACAGTTACATGAACACTGAAGCTTTCTTT. It encodes CASSIPLVDSYMNTEAFF.

The CDR3: CASSWTPRGGELFF. The CDR3 DNA reads TGTGCCAGTAGTTGGACTCCCCGGGGCGGGGAGCTGTTTTTT. The chain has TRBV19 and TRBJ2-2, with D possibly matching TRBD2 (5 bases). The V end was cut by 5 bases, the J end by 7 bases, with 14 bases between. The CDR3 totals 14 residues. Germline V gene data show CDR1 as LNHDA and CDR2 as SQIVND (reference sequence).

This clone was picked up a small number of times. The CDR3 spells CASSQGPGGDGYTF. The CDR3 nucleotides are TGTGCCAGCAGCCAAGGGCCAGGGGGCGACGGCTACACCTTC. The chain uses TRBV3-1 (or the pseudogene TRBV3-2) and TRBJ1-2; 8 bases fit TRBD1. Looked up from germline, CDR1 is LGHDT and CDR2 is YNNKEL (reference sequence). V lost 1 base and J lost 8; bases outside the gene matches: 6. The length of the CDR3 is 14 residues.

The chain's CDR3 is CASSQNTEAFF. CDR3 nucleotide sequence: TGTGCCAGCAGTCAGAACACTGAAGCTTTCTTT. This chain uses TRBV2 with TRBJ1-1; D is uncertain. V was trimmed by 5 bases and J by 1 base, leaving 2 bases between them. CDR1 SNHLY and CDR2 FYNNEI come from the germline V gene. CDR3 length: 11 residues.

This clone was counted once. The chain joins TRBV6-5 to TRBJ2-5, with D unresolved. This CDR3 region has 13 residues. Trimming cost V 7 bases and J 0 bases, with 9 bases left between them. Germline V gene data show CDR1 as MNHEY and CDR2 as SVGAGI. CDR3 sequence: CASISIYQETQYF. The CDR3 region has the DNA TGTGCCAGCATAAGCATTTACCAAGAGACCCAGTACTTC.

V is TRBV7-9 and J is TRBJ2-7; tentative D call: TRBD1 (6 bases). Germline V CDR1 and CDR2: SEHNR, FQNEAQ (reference sequence). CDR3 size: 14 residues. Trimming left V 2 bases short and J 1 base short, with 9 bases between. CDR3 nucleotides: TGTGCCAGCAGCTTACAGGGGTTGTCCTACGAGCAGTACTTC. It codes for CASSLQGLSYEQYF. Complete variable domain (other parts from reference TRBV7-9 and TRBJ2-7): DTGVSQNPRHKITKRGQNVTFRCDPISEHNRLYWYRQTLGQGPEFLTYFQNEAQLEKSRLLSDRFSAERPKGSFSTLEIQRTEQGDSAMYLCASSLQGLSYEQYFGPGTRLTVT.

DNA of the CDR3: TGTGCCAGCAGTCAAACATTCGGGACAGGGGAAAGTCAGCCCCAGCATTTT. Amino acid sequence: CASSQTFGTGESQPQHF. The chain uses TRBV6-6 and TRBJ1-5, with 10 bases matching TRBD1. The V gene's germline CDR1 is MNHNY and CDR2 SVGAGI (reference sequence). Trimming removed 5 bases from V and 6 bases from J; junction bases left unmatched: 13. CDR3 length equals 17 residues.

V gene TRBV5-1 combines with J gene TRBJ2-7, with D possibly matching TRBD2 (7 bases). From germline, CDR1 is SGHRS and CDR2 YFSETQ. V was shortened by 0 bases and J by 3 bases, with 19 bases between the two germline ends. CDR3 length equals 17 residues. CDR3 loop: CASSLAPGGGPNYEQYF. DNA of the CDR3: TGCGCCAGCAGCTTGGCCCCTGGGGGGGGGCCCAACTACGAGCAGTACTTC. The variable domain in full, completed from reference TRBV5-1 and TRBJ2-7, reads KAGVTQTPRYLIKTRGQQVTLSCSPISGHRSVSWYQQTPGQGLQFLFEYFSETQRNKGNFPGRFSGRQFSNSRSEMNVSTLELGDSALYLCASSLAPGGGPNYEQYFGPGTRLTVT.

The rearrangement uses TRBV2 and TRBJ2-1; 9 nucleotides line up with TRBD1. The CDR3 runs to 18 residues. J was trimmed by 0 bases and V by 5 bases; bases with no gene match: 11. Germline CDR1 and CDR2: SNHLY and FYNNEI. CDR3 nucleotides: TGTGCCAGCAGTAGCCGGGACAGGGTGGTCGGCTCCTACAATGAGCAGTTCTTC. It codes for CASSSRDRVVGSYNEQFF.

The chain uses TRBV3-1 (or the pseudogene TRBV3-2) and TRBJ1-2, with a possible D match to TRBD1 (6 bases). The germline gives CDR1 LGHDT, CDR2 YNNKEL (reference sequence). The CDR3 is 16 amino acids. Trimming took off 4 bases at V and 8 bases at J, with 23 bases between the two ends. The CDR3 spells CASSPRETDSRGGYTF. CDR3 DNA sequence: TGTGCCAGCAGCCCCCGTGAAACGGACAGTCGAGGAGGCTACACCTTC.

This sequence joins TRBV4-1 and TRBJ1-6; D may be TRBD1 (6 bases). Germline V gene data show CDR1 as MGHRA and CDR2 as YSYEKL. The CDR3 spans 15 residues. V dropped 3 bases and J dropped 7 bases, with 13 bases sitting between them. CDR3 bases: TGCGCCAGCAGCCACATGGGACACGCGAATTCACCCCTCCACTTT. As protein: CASSHMGHANSPLHF.